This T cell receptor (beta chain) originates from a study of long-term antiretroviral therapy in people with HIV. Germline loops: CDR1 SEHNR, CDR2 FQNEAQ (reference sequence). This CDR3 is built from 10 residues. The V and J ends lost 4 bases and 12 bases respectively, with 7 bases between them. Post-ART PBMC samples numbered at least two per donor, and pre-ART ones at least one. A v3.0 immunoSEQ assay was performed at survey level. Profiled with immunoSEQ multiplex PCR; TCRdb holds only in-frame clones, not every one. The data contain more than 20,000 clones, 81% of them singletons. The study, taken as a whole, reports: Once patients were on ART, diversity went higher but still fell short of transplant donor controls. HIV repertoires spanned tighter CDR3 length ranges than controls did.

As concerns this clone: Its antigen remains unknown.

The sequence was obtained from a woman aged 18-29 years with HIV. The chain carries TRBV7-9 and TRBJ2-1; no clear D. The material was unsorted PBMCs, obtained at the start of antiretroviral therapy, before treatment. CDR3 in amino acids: CASSSKGQFF. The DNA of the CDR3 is TGTGCCAGCAGCTCCAAAGGGCAGTTCTTC.